Shown below are 9 T cell receptor beta chains from a single sample sequenced in a study of blood T cells in healthy people across ages. Together with a sample-barcoded 5' primer, a J-beta primer mix was included in a second PCR lasting roughly 6 to 12 cycles. Via MiXCR, TCRdb re-called the 5' RACE reads, giving one row per CDR3 protein. The profile covers around 800,000 distinct CDR3 sequences, with less than 70% appearing a single time and approximately 40% taken by the ten largest. Sequenced: blood. These receptors were obtained from an elderly man in good health.

The chain has TRBV20-1 and TRBJ2-3, with D unclear. Per germline, CDR1 DFQATT and CDR2 SNEGSKA (reference sequence). V dropped 4 bases and J dropped 1 base, with 9 bases sitting between them. This CDR3 has 13 amino acids. The chain's CDR3 is CSAIVSGTDTQYF. In DNA, the CDR3 is TGCAGTGCTATCGTTTCCGGCACAGATACGCAGTATTTT.

This clonotype showed up just a few times. This sequence joins TRBV20-1 and TRBJ1-2, with a possible D match to TRBD1 (6 bases). The CDR3 sequence is 15 residues long. V lost 3 bases and J 4 bases, leaving 18 bases between the germline ends. Per germline, CDR1 DFQATT and CDR2 SNEGSKA (reference sequence). The chain's CDR3 is CSASQGLVGLYGYTF. The CDR3 DNA is TGCAGTGCTAGTCAGGGGCTTGTCGGACTCTATGGCTACACCTTC.

The chain recombines TRBV25-1 with TRBJ2-6, with D uncertain. Per the germline V gene, CDR1 is MGHDK and CDR2 is SYGVNS. The CDR3 runs to 15 residues. Trimming left V 9 bases short and J 0 bases short, with 12 bases between. The CDR3 region is CASARVSSGANVLTF. The CDR3 coding sequence is TGTGCCAGTGCACGGGTGAGCTCTGGGGCCAACGTCCTGACTTTC.

The chain has TRBV6-2 or TRBV6-3 and TRBJ1-1; 7 bases are a match to TRBD1. The CDR3 consists of 16 residues. Germline V gene sequence: CDR1 MNHEY, CDR2 SVGEGT. The V gene end was trimmed by 6 bases and the J gene end by 4 bases; junction bases not matched to a gene: 14. The CDR3 reads CASRPSRTGGGTEAFF. CDR3 nucleotides: TGTGCCAGCAGGCCTTCTCGGACAGGCGGGGGCACTGAAGCTTTCTTT.

The rearrangement joins TRBV5-1 to TRBJ2-6, with a tentative D call TRBD1 (5 bases). The CDR3 runs to 17 residues. Deletions cut 0 bases from V and 1 base from J, with 11 bases between. The germline CDR1 and CDR2 sequences are SGHRS and YFSETQ. The CDR3 DNA is TGCGCCAGCAGCTTGGACAGGCTGAGGTCTGGGGCCAACGTCCTGACTTTC. Amino acids: CASSLDRLRSGANVLTF.

This chain joins TRBV20-1 and TRBJ1-6; 9 nucleotides align to TRBD1. CDR1 is DFQATT, CDR2 SNEGSKA, per germline (reference sequence). The trim removed 7 bases at V and 7 bases at J, leaving 8 bases unmatched. There are 14 residues in the CDR3. The CDR3 is CSVTTDRGNSPLHF. The CDR3 nucleotides read TGCAGTGTTACGACGGACAGGGGCAATTCACCCCTCCACTTT.

This clonotype has only a few counts. J is TRBJ2-1 and V is TRBV12-3 or TRBV12-4; D may correspond to TRBD1 or TRBD2 (5 bases each). The CDR3 length is 17 residues. V was shortened by 2 bases and J by 7 bases, with 21 bases between the two germline ends. CDR3 nucleotides: TGTGCCAGCAGTTTAAGGAAGGGAAAGGGACCTTGGAATGAGCAGTTCTTC. As protein: CASSLRKGKGPWNEQFF.

The chain has TRBV6-6 and TRBJ1-6; D is unclear. V gave up 2 bases and J gave up 8 bases, with 4 bases separating them. This CDR3 spans 12 amino acids. Germline loops: CDR1 MNHNY, CDR2 SVGAGI (reference sequence). The CDR3 DNA reads TGTGCCAGCAGTTACATGGATTCACCCCTCCACTTT. Amino acids: CASSYMDSPLHF.

In its sample, this clonotype was seen a few times. The chain combines TRBV4-2 with TRBJ2-1, with a weak D call TRBD1 (5 bases). The V and J ends lost 3 bases and 4 bases respectively, with 16 bases between them. Germline assignment: CDR1 LGHNA and CDR2 YNFKEQ. CDR3 length: 16 amino acids. The CDR3 spells CASSHPSDKTYNEQFF. The CDR3 DNA is TGTGCCAGCAGCCACCCGTCGGACAAAACTTACAATGAGCAGTTCTTC.